This T cell receptor (beta chain) is drawn from a study of blood T cells in healthy people across ages (dated by TCRdb to the mid-2010s). General notes on the study: Template switching captured roughly one uniquely barcoded TCR beta cDNA molecule per two T cells in model experiments. Age-related changes in TCR beta repertoire diversity were measured in the study by deep sequencing normalized with unique cDNA molecular identifiers. Donors were grouped into four age groups: young (average roughly 16 years), middle-aged (roughly 38), aged (62) and long-lived (just over 80). The study analyzed two additional independent replicas of 1 million unique cDNA reads from the same blood draw for two donors, one aged 18 to 30 and one aged 80 or older.

From the cysteine up to the phenylalanine, the CDR3 has a length of 15 residues. Just CDR3 DNA is preserved here, 45 bases in frame from base 1. In the germline V gene (reference sequence), CDR1 corresponds to WNHNN and CDR2 to SYGVQD. This clonotype was found a few times. Its cognate antigen has yet to be identified. Germline is not matched at one junction end, which may reflect a read error. The library was prepared using 5' RACE. This sample was sequenced with an Illumina HiSeq 2500. A second PCR of about 6 to 11 cycles was run with a J-beta primer mix and a sample-barcoded 5' primer. Each TCR beta cDNA molecule received a unique molecular identifier from a template-switch 5' adaptor carrying 12 random nucleotides. Each sample yielded at least 3 million CDR3-containing paired-end reads. All of the RNA was converted into first-strand cDNA using the Mint cDNA synthesis kit, with a TRBC-specific oligonucleotide serving as the primer. All cDNA was treated with uracil-DNA glycosylase and then went through a first 18-cycle PCR with the universal primers M1SS and BC2_uni_R. In the original analysis: Each sample was normalized by randomly selecting 1 million high-quality reads, each carrying a distinct molecular identifier. Instead of being binned into consensus sequences, reads with shared molecular identifiers were discarded. MiTCR, with a Q25 quality threshold and the strictest error-elimination algorithm, was used for CDR3 identification, clonotype clustering and error correction. A nonparametric unseen species model using Euler transformation provided a lower-bound estimate of total TCR beta diversity. TCRdb reprocessed the public reads (quality trimming at Q25 with fastp, clone calling with MiXCR) and kept in-frame beta chains. Entries are consolidated by CDR3 protein sequence, retaining the most common genes and DNA. The V and J calls, along with clone size, are taken from TCRdb and not from the paper's own processing. This sample is represented by around 1,000,000 distinct CDR3 sequences; almost 25% of them were singletons. The ten largest clones capture about 0.69% of the sample.

The donors were roughly 40 Caucasian individuals from Russia, aged roughly 6 to 90 years, who were systemically healthy. Each donor gave about 9.2 milliliters of peripheral blood, drawn into EDTA-treated Vacutainer tubes. Ficoll-Paque density-gradient centrifugation was used to isolate PBMCs, with at least 7 million obtained per sample. Total RNA, at least 6 micrograms per sample, was extracted from PBMCs with Trizol reagent. For every donor, flow cytometry on a PBMC aliquot measured the percentage of naive CD45RAhigh/CD27high T cells. Summary of the overall study and its limitations: Because the CMV infection status of the donors was unknown, age-related changes in expanded clonotypes may potentially have been confounded. Compared with the aged group, more naive CD4+ T cells, fewer expanded clones and increased TCR diversity were shown by the long-lived group, suggesting age selection. Conclusive comparison of naive and antigen-experienced compartments was prevented by the profiling of bulk unsorted PBMCs. Total diversity estimates from one million sequenced T cells were considered lower bounds and underestimates. Observed TCR beta diversity per million T cells fell roughly linearly with age, and a significant reduction was already apparent by age around 44. Observed TCR beta diversity correlated strongly with the percentage of naive T cells measured by flow cytometry.

This same sample was also part of a study on T cells of mothers and their children. As that second study puts it: Nine systemically healthy Caucasian individuals, comprising three mothers and their six children, were included as donors. cDNA synthesis consumed the entire amount of extracted RNA, loaded at 1.5 ug RNA in each 15 ul reaction. In the second PCR, sample barcodes and 2-4 random nucleotides were introduced via the M1S primer. Over 8 million TCR beta CDR3 reads were obtained for each mother, and 2.5 million to 3 million reads were obtained for each child. Thymic selection similarly shapes TCR recombination output in related and unrelated pairs, with minor effect from inherited differences. Normalized repertoire overlap was always slightly but never significantly higher in related than unrelated mother-child pairs. With a sensitivity of approximately 100 clones per million clonotypes, no persistent microchimeric T cell clones were detected. The study used deep NGS to compare TCR beta repertoires of mothers and children, seeking features distinguishing related mother-child pairs from unrelated individuals. Mothers averaged roughly 36 +/- 4 years of age and children averaged roughly 11 +/- 4 years. Libraries were sequenced on Illumina HiSeq 2000 with 100+100 nt paired-end reads after adapter ligation with NEBNext reagents. To avoid cross-contamination, the mother libraries and the child libraries were prepared a month apart and sequenced in separate runs. Each donor had between about 500,000 and 2,100,000 distinct TCR beta clonotypes identified. Naive TCR beta clonotypes were estimated from low-frequency clonotypes matched to each donor's FACS-determined naive share, without sorting.

This chain is built from TRBV10-1 and TRBJ2-5, and 10 junctional nucleotides match TRBD2. This sequence originates from a girl aged 2-10 years in good health. Material: blood. The CDR3 corresponds to CASSESGLAGERGFF. The DNA reads as follows: TGCGCCAGCAGTGAGTCAGGGCTAGCGGGAGAAAGGGGGTTCTTC.